These 20 T cell receptor beta chains were all obtained from the same sample, sequenced in a study of long-term antiretroviral therapy in people with HIV. The assay used was immunoSEQ (version v3.0), run at survey level. Method: immunoSEQ multiplex PCR; TCRdb's copy keeps in-frame clones and lacks some. The table records about 23,000 clones, roughly four fifths of them present only once. Sequencing was performed on unsorted PBMCs, taken 0.4 years after starting antiretroviral therapy. These receptors originate from a man aged 50 to 59 with HIV.

The chain combines TRBV29-1 with TRBJ1-4; D possibly corresponds to TRBD1 (5 bases). From germline, CDR1 is SQVTM and CDR2 ANQGSEA. Trimming stripped 3 bases from V and 5 bases from J, with 13 bases between. The CDR3 extends over 14 amino acids. The CDR3 nucleotides are TGCAGCGTTGAGGGGACGGCAGAAAATGAAAAACTGTTTTTT. This sequence encodes CSVEGTAENEKLFF.

As DNA, the CDR3 is TGTGCCAGTACAGGGGGGAATCAGCCCCAGCATTTT. It specifies CASTGGNQPQHF. The chain recombines TRBV19 with TRBJ1-5; 7 bases fit TRBD1. The junction had 1 base not matched to a gene; V was cut back by 7 bases and J by 4 bases. Germline CDR1 and CDR2: LNHDA and SQIVND (reference sequence). This CDR3 contains 12 residues.

This clone was found a few times. V gene TRBV7-6 combines with J gene TRBJ1-2, with 9 bases matching TRBD1. CDR1 is SGHVS and CDR2 is FNYEAQ in the germline V gene. The CDR3 has 13 residues. The V gene end was trimmed by 9 bases and the J gene end by 5 bases; junction bases not matched to a gene: 7. The CDR3 region has the DNA TGTGCCAGTACACCGGGACAGGGTTATGGCTACACCTTC. Amino acids: CASTPGQGYGYTF.

The V and J genes are TRBV11-3 and TRBJ1-1; weak D call: TRBD1 (5 bases). CDR1 SGHNT and CDR2 YENEEA come from the germline V gene. This CDR3 is built from 13 residues. Trimming removed 3 bases at V and 1 base at J, with 6 bases between. CDR3 sequence: CASSFDRNTEAFF. For the CDR3, the DNA is TGTGCCAGCAGCTTTGACAGGAACACTGAAGCTTTCTTT.

DNA of the CDR3: TGTGCCTTATGGGACCGATCCTCGCGGGAGCAGTACTTC. It codes for CALWDRSSREQYF. This rearrangement joins TRBV30 to TRBJ2-7; the D gene could be TRBD1 or TRBD2 (5 bases each). Trimming cost V 7 bases and J 7 bases, with 20 bases left between them. Germline V gene sequence: CDR1 GTSNPN, CDR2 SVGIG (reference sequence). This CDR3 is built from 13 residues.

The genes are TRBV4-3 and TRBJ1-2; TRBD1 might be the D (5 bases). The CDR3 is 16 amino acids. Deletions cut 1 base from V and 0 bases from J, with 12 bases between. Germline V CDR1 and CDR2: LGHNA, YSLEER. CDR3 coding DNA: TGCGCCAGCAGCCAAGTCCCCGGGGACGCTAACTATGGCTACACCTTC. Amino acid sequence: CASSQVPGDANYGYTF.

The chain uses TRBV2 and TRBJ2-5, with 16 bases that match TRBD2. The CDR3 length is 18 residues. V trimming: 8 bases; J trimming: 3 bases; junction bases outside the gene matches: 12. CDR1 is SNHLY, CDR2 FYNNEI, per germline. CDR3 sequence: CASSSGLAGGPREETQYF. The CDR3 DNA is TGTGCCAGCTCATCGGGACTAGCGGGGGGGCCGAGAGAAGAGACCCAGTACTTC.

The gene calls are TRBV9 and TRBJ2-1; 10 bases match TRBD2. V was pared by 4 bases and J by 5 bases, with 6 bases of the junction left unmatched. From germline, CDR1 is SGDLS and CDR2 YYNGEE. The CDR3 sequence is 15 residues long. The CDR3 DNA reads TGTGCCAGCAGCCTAGAGCGGGGGGGCCACAATGAGCAGTTCTTC. This sequence encodes CASSLERGGHNEQFF.

As for this clone: In the same sample, other DNA sequences code for this CDR3. The chain has TRBV9 and TRBJ1-2; 7 bases map to TRBD1. There are 14 residues in the CDR3. Germline trimming cut 4 bases from V and 4 bases from J; bases unmatched to any gene: 7. Germline V CDR1 and CDR2: SGDLS, YYNGEE. The CDR3 region has the DNA TGTGCCAGCAGCCCCGGGACAGCCCTCTATGGCTACACCTTC. This gives the protein CASSPGTALYGYTF.

This clone was recorded a few times. CDR3 in DNA: TGTGCCAGCAGCCCCGTAGGCACAGATACGCAGTATTTT. It yields the protein CASSPVGTDTQYF. The chain combines TRBV13 with TRBJ2-3; D remains unclear. CDR3 length: 13 residues. V was pared by 5 bases and J by 1 base, with 7 bases between. Germline-derived CDR1 and CDR2 are PRHDT and FYEKMQ (reference sequence).

V usage is TRBV19 and J usage is TRBJ2-7, with a tentative D call TRBD1 (6 bases). This CDR3 spans 14 amino acids. The germline V gene encodes CDR1 LNHDA and CDR2 SQIVND (reference sequence). Trimming cost V 3 bases and J 0 bases, with 9 bases left between them. CDR3 coding DNA: TGTGCCAGTAGTATGTTGGACAGCTCCTACGAGCAGTACTTC. Translation: CASSMLDSSYEQYF.

The sample holds a few counts of this clone. The genes are TRBV2 and TRBJ2-7; 9 nucleotides line up with TRBD1. Germline CDR1 SNHLY, CDR2 FYNNEI. After removal of 7 bases from V and 4 bases from J, the junction contained 5 bases not matched to a gene. The CDR3 length is 13 residues. DNA for the CDR3: TGTGCCAGCACCTGGGACAGGGTGTACGAGCAGTACTTC. Its translation is CASTWDRVYEQYF. Full variable domain (missing parts from reference TRBV2 and TRBJ2-7): EPEVTQTPSHQVTQMGQEVILRCVPISNHLYFYWYRQILGQKVEFLVSFYNNEISEKSEIFDDQFSVERPDGSNFTLKIRSTKLEDSAMYFCASTWDRVYEQYFGPGTRLTVT.

This chain connects TRBV7-8 to TRBJ2-7; D may be TRBD2 (6 bases). The CDR3 runs to 16 residues. V dropped 1 base and J dropped 0 bases, with 13 bases sitting between them. The germline CDR1 and CDR2 sequences are SGHVS and FQNEAQ. This CDR3 is CASSLVTAGSSYEQYF. CDR3 nucleotide sequence: TGTGCCAGCAGCTTAGTAACTGCGGGGAGCTCCTACGAGCAGTACTTC.

The J gene is TRBJ2-5, the V gene TRBV7-2; 8 positions match TRBD2. CDR1 and CDR2 (germline): SGHTA, FQGNSA. CDR3 length equals 18 residues. The J segment lost 0 bases and the V segment lost 4 bases, leaving 13 bases of the junction unmatched. The CDR3 loop reads CASSSVGSGGPHQETQYF. In DNA form, the CDR3 reads TGTGCCAGCAGCTCCGTAGGAAGCGGGGGCCCTCACCAAGAGACCCAGTACTTC.

This chain uses TRBV7-2 with TRBJ1-1; D ambiguous. The CDR3 is 13 residues long. Germline values: CDR1 SGHTA, CDR2 FQGNSA. V lost 3 bases and J 4 bases, leaving 9 bases between the germline ends. The CDR3 DNA reads TGTGCCAGCAGCTTCCCCATTGGCACTGAAGCTTTCTTT. Its translation is CASSFPIGTEAFF.

The chain links TRBV9 to TRBJ1-1; D gene uncertain. The ends were cut back, 0 bases at V and 1 base at J, with 4 bases in the middle. This CDR3 comprises 13 residues. The germline V gene has CDR1 SGDLS and CDR2 YYNGEE. The chain's CDR3 is CASSVDQNTEAFF. In DNA, the CDR3 is TGTGCCAGCAGCGTAGATCAGAACACTGAAGCTTTCTTT.

The J gene is TRBJ2-5, the V gene TRBV7-2; D might be TRBD1 (5 bases). Trimming left V 3 bases short and J 5 bases short, with 10 bases between. The CDR3 is 13 amino acids. In germline, CDR1 is SGHTA, CDR2 FQGNSA. The CDR3 spells CASSLDIRETQYF. The CDR3 DNA reads TGTGCCAGCAGCTTGGACATCCGGGAGACCCAGTACTTC.

The gene calls are TRBV28 and TRBJ1-2, with D unresolved. This CDR3 contains 15 residues. Trimming removed 3 bases from V and 4 bases from J, with 15 bases in between. Looked up from germline, CDR1 is MDHEN and CDR2 is SYDVKM. The chain's CDR3 is CASSFFRSVSYGYTF. The CDR3 nucleotides are TGTGCCAGCAGTTTTTTCAGGAGCGTGAGCTATGGCTACACCTTC.

V is TRBV27 and J is TRBJ1-6; D not resolved. This CDR3 has 16 amino acids. Germline V CDR1 and CDR2: MNHEY, SMNVEV (reference sequence). V was trimmed by 8 bases and J by 0 bases, leaving 14 bases between them. The CDR3 sequence is CASWASGSSYNSPLHF. The CDR3 bases are TGTGCCAGCTGGGCATCGGGGAGCTCCTATAATTCACCCCTCCACTTT.

In this sample, this clone turned up a few times. The J gene is TRBJ2-7, the V gene TRBV30; D is ambiguous. The germline V gene encodes CDR1 GTSNPN and CDR2 SVGIG (reference sequence). The CDR3 totals 11 residues. Trimming left V 6 bases short and J 6 bases short, with 12 bases between. CDR3 bases: TGTGCCTGCACCTCGCCGGGCGAGCAGTACTTC. Translated, it gives CACTSPGEQYF.